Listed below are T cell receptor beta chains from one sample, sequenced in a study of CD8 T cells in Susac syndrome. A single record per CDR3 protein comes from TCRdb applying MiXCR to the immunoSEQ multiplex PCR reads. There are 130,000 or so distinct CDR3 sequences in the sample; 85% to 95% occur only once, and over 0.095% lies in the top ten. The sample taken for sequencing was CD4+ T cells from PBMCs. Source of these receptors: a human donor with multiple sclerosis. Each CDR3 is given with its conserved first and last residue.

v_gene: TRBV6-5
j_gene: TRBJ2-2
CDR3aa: CASSSGRNTGELFF

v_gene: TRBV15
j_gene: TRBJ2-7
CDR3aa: CATSRDQGASYEQYF

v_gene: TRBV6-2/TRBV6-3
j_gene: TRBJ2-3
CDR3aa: CASSYGVTADTQYF

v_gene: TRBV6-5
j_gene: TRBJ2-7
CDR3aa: CASRGTVPSYEQYF

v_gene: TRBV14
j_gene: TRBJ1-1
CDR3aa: CASSQEMNTEAFF

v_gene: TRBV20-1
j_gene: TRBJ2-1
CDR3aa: CSARYINNEQFF

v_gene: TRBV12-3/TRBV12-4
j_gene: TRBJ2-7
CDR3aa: CASSLVASEQYF

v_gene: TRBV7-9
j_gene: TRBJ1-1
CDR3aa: CASSPPGETEAFF

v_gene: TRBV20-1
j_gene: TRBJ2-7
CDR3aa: CSARVSGTSTLGHEQYF

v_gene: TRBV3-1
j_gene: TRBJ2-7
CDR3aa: CASRGSGEQYF

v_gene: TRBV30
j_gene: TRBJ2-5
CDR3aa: CAWRGGVMETQYF

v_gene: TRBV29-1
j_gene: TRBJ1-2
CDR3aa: CSASSGTQAGYTF

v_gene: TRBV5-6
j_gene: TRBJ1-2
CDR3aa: CASSYGQPYGYTF

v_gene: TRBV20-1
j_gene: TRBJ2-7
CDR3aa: CSAQGQGEQYF

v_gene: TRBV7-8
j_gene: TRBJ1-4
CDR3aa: CASSLAQGISEKLFF

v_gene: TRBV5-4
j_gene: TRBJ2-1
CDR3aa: CASSPPSGRARNEQFF

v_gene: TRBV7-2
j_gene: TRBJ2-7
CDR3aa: CASSQVGGGLGDEQYF

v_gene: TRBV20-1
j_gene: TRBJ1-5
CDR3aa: CSASAYQGAQPQHF

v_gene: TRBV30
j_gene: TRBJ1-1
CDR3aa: CAWSVLGFGQKTEAFF

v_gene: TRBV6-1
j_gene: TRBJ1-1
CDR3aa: CASSRRVNTEAFF

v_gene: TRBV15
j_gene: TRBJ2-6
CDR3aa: CATSRAYPDSGANVLTF

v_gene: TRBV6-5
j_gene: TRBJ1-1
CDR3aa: CASKRNTEAFF